The clone carrying this T cell receptor (beta chain) was found once. Libraries were prepared by immunoSEQ multiplex PCR; TCRdb keeps only in-frame clonotypes and omits some of them. The data show 2 million to 2.5 million clones, around 95% seen once. Germline lookup yields CDR1 MDHEN and CDR2 SYDVKM. The CDR3 length is 15 residues. The V end lost 2 bases, the J end lost 2 bases, and 12 bases lay between the germline ends. The sample is drawn from a study of shared clonotypes between healthy human individuals. What was sequenced was naive CD4+ T cells sorted from blood. Subset specified: CD45RA+ positively selected. The sequence was collected from a man between 18 and 35 years old in good health. The chain is built from TRBV28 and TRBJ1-2; tentatively, D is TRBD1 (6 bases). The CDR3, as DNA: TGTGCCAGCAGTTTAGGTGGGACACAGAACTATGGCTACACCTTC. Encoded protein: CASSLGGTQNYGYTF.